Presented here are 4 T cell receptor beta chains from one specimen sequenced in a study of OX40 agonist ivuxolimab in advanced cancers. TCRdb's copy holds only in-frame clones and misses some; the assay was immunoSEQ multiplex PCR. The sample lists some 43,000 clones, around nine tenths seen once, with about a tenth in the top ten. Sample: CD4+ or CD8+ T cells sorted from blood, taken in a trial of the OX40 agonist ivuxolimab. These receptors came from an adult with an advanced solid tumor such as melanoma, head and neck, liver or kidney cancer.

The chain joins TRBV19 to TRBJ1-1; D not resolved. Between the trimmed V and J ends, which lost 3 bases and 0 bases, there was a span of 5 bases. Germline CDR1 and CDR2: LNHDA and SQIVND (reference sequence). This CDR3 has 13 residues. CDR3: CASSITLNTEAFF. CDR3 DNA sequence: TGTGCCAGTAGTATTACCTTGAACACTGAAGCTTTCTTT.

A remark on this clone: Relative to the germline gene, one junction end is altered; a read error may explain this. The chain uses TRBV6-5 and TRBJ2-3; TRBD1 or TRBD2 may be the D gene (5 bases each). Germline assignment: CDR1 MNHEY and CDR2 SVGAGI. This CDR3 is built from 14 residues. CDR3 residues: CASSNSGPTDTQYF. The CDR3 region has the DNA TGTGCCAGCAGTAACTCGGGACCCACAGATACGCAGTATTTT.

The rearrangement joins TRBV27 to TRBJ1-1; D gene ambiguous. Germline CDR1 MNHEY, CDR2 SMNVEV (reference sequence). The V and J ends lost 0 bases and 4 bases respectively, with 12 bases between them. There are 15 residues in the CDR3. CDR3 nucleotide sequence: TGTGCCAGCAGTTTATCGGTCCTGCCGTCCACTGAAGCTTTCTTT. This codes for CASSLSVLPSTEAFF.

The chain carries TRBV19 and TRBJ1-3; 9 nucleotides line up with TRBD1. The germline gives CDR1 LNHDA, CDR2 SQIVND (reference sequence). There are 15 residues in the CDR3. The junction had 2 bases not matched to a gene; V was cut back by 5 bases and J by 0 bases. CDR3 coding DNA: TGTGCCAGTAGTGTGGACAGGGGCTCTGGAAACACCATATATTTT. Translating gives CASSVDRGSGNTIYF.